The source of this T cell receptor beta chain is a study of blood T cell repertoires in COVID-19. In the study overall: From T cells, B-cell-depleted T cells, or PBMCs came the material, which was cDNA or gDNA.

Authors' data handling: Amplified reference gene primers provided the basis for estimating nucleated cell counts. Profiled with immunoSEQ multiplex PCR; TCRdb holds only in-frame clones, not every one. V and J calls and clone size are those listed in that table; D and trimming were worked out from the DNA. The sample lists 150,000 or so clones, approximately 82% occurring once. Those enrolled in Seattle joined during active infection and were followed longitudinally afterward. CDR3 length: 16 amino acids. The ends lost 0 bases at V and 1 base at J; junction bases unmatched: 5. Germline-derived CDR1 and CDR2 are SGHRS and YFSETQ.

V usage is TRBV5-1 and J usage is TRBJ1-1, with TRBD1 matching 8 bases. The receptor was derived from a woman in her thirties or forties with COVID-19, enrolled during active disease. Sequencing was carried out using peripheral blood. For the CDR3, the DNA is TGCGCCAGCAGCTTGGGAACCGGGACAGGGAACACTGAAGCTTTCTTT. Encoded protein: CASSLGTGTGNTEAFF.